The 22 T cell receptor beta chains presented below share a single source sample, sequenced in a study of cytomegalovirus exposure and HLA in healthy donors. PCR was performed using 60 Vbeta and 13 Jbeta primers. This table comes from immunoSEQ multiplex PCR, and its TCRdb copy is limited to in-frame clones, with some not included. The sample holds under 200,000 clones, 82% seen once. The sample consisted of PBMCs. These receptors were collected from a girl aged 2 to 10 in good health and CMV-seropositive.

The rearrangement uses TRBV4-2 and TRBJ2-7; no clear D. Trimming removed 0 bases at V and 6 bases at J, with 9 bases between. The length of the CDR3 is 13 residues. Germline-derived CDR1 and CDR2 are LGHNA and YNFKEQ. CDR3 DNA sequence: TGTGCCAGCAGCCAAGACTTGCGGAGCGAGCAGTACTTC. This codes for CASSQDLRSEQYF.

This clone was found a few times. The CDR3 reads CASSLTGGRAFF. The CDR3, as DNA: TGTGCCAGCAGTTTAACCGGGGGGAGGGCTTTCTTT. This sequence joins TRBV27 and TRBJ1-1; D is perhaps TRBD1 (5 bases). The CDR3 has 12 amino acids. Germline CDR1 reads MNHEY; CDR2 reads SMNVEV (reference sequence). Deletions cut 2 bases from V and 11 bases from J, with 12 bases between.

This chain uses TRBV20-1 with TRBJ1-1, with D tentatively TRBD1 (6 bases). V was clipped by 4 bases and J by 5 bases, with 8 bases between them. The germline gives CDR1 DFQATT, CDR2 SNEGSKA (reference sequence). The CDR3 runs to 11 residues. The CDR3: CSAKGETEAFF. CDR3 nucleotides: TGCAGTGCTAAGGGGGAGACTGAAGCTTTCTTT.

The sample holds a few counts of this clone. The CDR3 bases are TGTGCCAGCGGACAGGGGAATTTTATCGATGAGCAGTTCTTC. The encoded protein is CASGQGNFIDEQFF. J is TRBJ2-1 and V is TRBV28; 9 positions match TRBD1. CDR3 length: 14 residues. The V segment lost 8 bases and the J segment 8 bases; nucleotides outside the gene matches: 10. CDR1 MDHEN and CDR2 SYDVKM come from the germline V gene.

The rearrangement joins TRBV29-1 to TRBJ2-5, with 8 nucleotides matching TRBD2. The DNA end is more similar to TRBJ2-7, so the J call may be wrong. This CDR3 has 15 residues. Per the germline V gene, CDR1 is SQVTM and CDR2 is ANQGSEA. CDR3 in amino acids: CSVASKRELRYEQYF. DNA for the CDR3: TGCAGCGTGGCTAGCAAGCGGGAGCTCCGCTACGAGCAGTACTTC.

The J gene is TRBJ2-2, the V gene TRBV11-2, with 7 bases that match TRBD2. The CDR3 contains 15 residues. CDR1 is SGHAT and CDR2 is FQNNGV in the germline V gene. The trim removed 6 bases at V and 3 bases at J, leaving 7 bases unmatched. The CDR3 DNA reads as TGTGCCAGCAGTATAGCGGGTACGGACACCGGGGAGCTGTTTTTT. Translation: CASSIAGTDTGELFF.

The chain recombines TRBV23-1 with TRBJ1-1, with D perhaps matching TRBD1 (6 bases). TRBV23-1 is reported as an ORF; its role is uncertain. The V end was cut by 0 bases, the J end by 4 bases, with 18 bases between. This CDR3 is 17 amino acids long. In DNA form, the CDR3 reads TGCGCCAGCAGTCAATCGATTAAGGGTACAGGGCGCACTGAAGCTTTCTTT. Encoded protein: CASSQSIKGTGRTEAFF.

J is TRBJ2-3 and V is TRBV7-9, with 7 bases that match TRBD1. Germline assignment: CDR1 SEHNR and CDR2 FQNEAQ (reference sequence). The CDR3 loop spans 18 amino acids. The trim removed 5 bases at V and 0 bases at J, leaving 14 bases unmatched. Here the CDR3 reads CASSPRTGRGDSTDTQYF. DNA of the CDR3: TGTGCCAGCAGCCCGAGGACAGGAAGGGGCGACAGCACAGATACGCAGTATTTT.

The V gene is TRBV5-1, the J gene TRBJ2-2, with 10 bases matching TRBD2. The CDR3 loop spans 18 amino acids. The ends lost 2 bases at V and 1 base at J; junction bases unmatched: 8. Germline CDR1 reads SGHRS; CDR2 reads YFSETQ. For the CDR3, the DNA is TGCGCCAGCAGCTTAACGCGCACTAGCGGGATGAACACCGGGGAGCTGTTTTTT. This sequence encodes CASSLTRTSGMNTGELFF. Full variable domain (outside the CDR3, taken from reference TRBV5-1 and TRBJ2-2): KAGVTQTPRYLIKTRGQQVTLSCSPISGHRSVSWYQQTPGQGLQFLFEYFSETQRNKGNFPGRFSGRQFSNSRSEMNVSTLELGDSALYLCASSLTRTSGMNTGELFFGEGSRLTVL.

This clone appeared a few times. The chain recombines TRBV6-1 with TRBJ2-7; a weak D match, TRBD2 (6 bases). V lost 2 bases, J lost 4 bases, and 18 bases lay in between. CDR3 size: 16 residues. Germline V gives CDR1 MNHNS, CDR2 SASEGT. The DNA of the CDR3 is TGTGCCAGCAGTGAAACGGAGGGGACCCCCACGTACGAGCAGTACTTC. Translated, it gives CASSETEGTPTYEQYF.

The CDR3, as DNA: TGCGCCAGCAGCCCGGGCGGGAGGAATTACGAGCAGTACTTC. Translation: CASSPGGRNYEQYF. This chain joins TRBV5-1 and TRBJ2-7; TRBD2 aligns across 8 bases. V lost 4 bases to trimming and J lost 4 bases; unmatched junction nucleotides: 7. Per germline, CDR1 SGHRS and CDR2 YFSETQ. The CDR3 loop spans 14 amino acids.

The J gene is TRBJ2-1, the V gene TRBV9, with TRBD1 as a possible D gene (5 bases). Germline loops: CDR1 SGDLS, CDR2 YYNGEE. V shed 3 bases and J shed 6 bases, with 13 bases lying between them. The CDR3 contains 14 residues. The CDR3 reads CASSAGPTFNEQFF. The CDR3 region has the DNA TGTGCCAGCAGCGCAGGGCCGACGTTCAATGAGCAGTTCTTC.

Notes on this clone: The junction departs from germline at one end; a sequencing error may be responsible. V is TRBV25-1 and J is TRBJ1-2; D remains ambiguous. The CDR3 has 14 residues. Per germline, CDR1 MGHDK and CDR2 SYGVNS. The CDR3, as DNA: TGTGCCAGCAGTGAGACGAATAGATGGGAGGGTTTGGAGTTC. It is translated as CASSETNRWEGLEF.

The CDR3 DNA reads as TGTGCCAGCAGCCGGGACAGCTTCCTCCAGCCCCAGCATTTT. Translation: CASSRDSFLQPQHF. The rearrangement uses TRBV6-4 and TRBJ1-5, with TRBD1 matching over 7 bases. The V and J ends lost 6 bases and 7 bases, in that order; junction bases with no gene match: 9. The CDR3 consists of 14 residues. The germline V gene encodes CDR1 MRHNA and CDR2 SNTAGT.

This chain links TRBV11-2 with TRBJ1-5; TRBD1 is a possible D gene (5 bases). Germline-derived CDR1 and CDR2 are SGHAT and FQNNGV. Trimming left V 4 bases short and J 4 bases short, with 11 bases between. This CDR3 spans 14 amino acids. CDR3 nucleotide sequence: TGTGCCAGCAGCTGGGGGACTGCTAATCAGCCCCAGCATTTT. Amino acids: CASSWGTANQPQHF.

The gene calls are TRBV10-3 and TRBJ2-1; 8 bases map to TRBD1. V was pared by 6 bases and J by 3 bases, with 4 bases of the junction left unmatched. This CDR3 is built from 14 residues. Germline CDR1 ENHRY, CDR2 SYGVKD. CDR3 DNA sequence: TGTGCCATCAGGCCAGGGGGCGACTACAATGAGCAGTTCTTC. Residues: CAIRPGGDYNEQFF.

J is TRBJ1-4 and V is TRBV7-9; D gene uncertain. The CDR3 is 14 residues long. The germline CDR1 and CDR2 sequences are SEHNR and FQNEAQ (reference sequence). V lost 2 bases and J lost 7, with 11 bases in between. CDR3 sequence: CASSLSRGPEKLFF. CDR3 DNA sequence: TGTGCCAGCAGCTTAAGTAGAGGTCCTGAAAAACTGTTTTTT.

The chain is built from TRBV30 and TRBJ2-2; D gene uncertain. V was clipped by 3 bases and J by 7 bases, with 12 bases between them. This CDR3 region has 13 residues. Germline V gene sequence: CDR1 GTSNPN, CDR2 SVGIG (reference sequence). The DNA of the CDR3 is TGTGCCTGGAGACCCGACCGCGGCGGGGAGCTGTTTTTT. It encodes CAWRPDRGGELFF.

The V gene is TRBV2, the J gene TRBJ2-1; the match to TRBD2 covers 11 bases. CDR3 size: 18 residues. With 8 bases clipped from V and 0 bases from J, the junction kept 12 bases outside the gene matches. Germline values: CDR1 SNHLY, CDR2 FYNNEI. CDR3 region: CASPRLAGLPSSYNEQFF. Written as DNA, the CDR3 is TGTGCCAGCCCGAGACTAGCGGGACTGCCGAGCTCCTACAATGAGCAGTTCTTC.

The chain links TRBV10-2 to TRBJ2-1, with 8 nucleotides matching TRBD1. This CDR3 comprises 14 residues. The J segment lost 6 bases and the V segment lost 8 bases, leaving 9 bases of the junction unmatched. Germline-derived CDR1 and CDR2 are WSHSY and SAAADI. In nucleotides, the CDR3 is TGCGCCAGCTTCAGGCAGGGGGCTACCAATGAGCAGTTCTTC. The encoded protein is CASFRQGATNEQFF.

The gene calls are TRBV6-5 and TRBJ1-1, with D possibly matching TRBD1 (5 bases). This CDR3 is built from 15 residues. Germline lookup yields CDR1 MNHEY and CDR2 SVGAGI. Trimming shortened V by 0 bases and J by 5 bases, and 13 bases separated the two germline ends. This chain's CDR3 is CASSYSLGGLTEAFF. The CDR3, as DNA: TGTGCCAGCAGTTACTCGCTGGGGGGTCTAACTGAAGCTTTCTTT.

The chain joins TRBV5-1 to TRBJ2-1, with 10 bases aligning to TRBD2. CDR1 is SGHRS, CDR2 YFSETQ, per germline. The CDR3 runs 16 residues. V lost 3 bases and J lost 7; bases outside the gene matches: 10. The CDR3 sequence: CASSSDFASGSNEQFF. DNA of the CDR3: TGCGCCAGCAGCTCCGATTTCGCTAGCGGGAGTAATGAGCAGTTCTTC. Full variable domain (missing parts from reference TRBV5-1 and TRBJ2-1): KAGVTQTPRYLIKTRGQQVTLSCSPISGHRSVSWYQQTPGQGLQFLFEYFSETQRNKGNFPGRFSGRQFSNSRSEMNVSTLELGDSALYLCASSSDFASGSNEQFFGPGTRLTVL.